These 2 T cell receptor beta chains were sequenced from one sample in a study of blood T cell repertoires in COVID-19. Data came from immunoSEQ multiplex PCR; TCRdb stores just in-frame clones and leaves some out. The table lists about 430,000 clones, roughly 90% of them singletons, with about 1.5% in the top ten. Sequenced material: PBMCs or T cells enriched from blood (not recorded which). The receptors derive from a woman between 18 and 29 years old who had been exposed to COVID-19.

V usage is TRBV2 and J usage is TRBJ2-1, with a possible D match to TRBD1 (5 bases). Trimming took off 2 bases at V and 2 bases at J, with 10 bases between the two ends. In germline, CDR1 is SNHLY, CDR2 FYNNEI. The CDR3 totals 15 residues. The CDR3 here is CASSETRQTYNEQFF. The CDR3 DNA follows: TGTGCCAGCAGTGAAACGAGACAGACCTACAATGAGCAGTTCTTC.

The rearrangement joins TRBV18 to TRBJ2-7; 7 bases map to TRBD1. Germline values: CDR1 KGHSH, CDR2 LQKENI. V lost 5 bases to trimming and J lost 7 bases; unmatched junction nucleotides: 8. The CDR3 is 13 amino acids. CDR3 DNA sequence: TGTGCCAGCTCAACTGGGACAGCCTCGGAGCAGTACTTC. Translation: CASSTGTASEQYF.